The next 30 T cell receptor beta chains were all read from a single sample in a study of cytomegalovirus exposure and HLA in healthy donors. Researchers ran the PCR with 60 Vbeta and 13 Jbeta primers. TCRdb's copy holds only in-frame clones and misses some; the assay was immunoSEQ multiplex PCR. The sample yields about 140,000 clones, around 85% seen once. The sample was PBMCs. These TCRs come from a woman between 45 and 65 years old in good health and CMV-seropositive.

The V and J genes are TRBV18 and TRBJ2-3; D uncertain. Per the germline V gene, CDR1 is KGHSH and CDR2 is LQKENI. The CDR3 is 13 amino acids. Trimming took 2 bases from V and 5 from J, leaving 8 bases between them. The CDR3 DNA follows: TGTGCCAGCTCACCAAACCCGGGAGATACGCAGTATTTT. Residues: CASSPNPGDTQYF.

CDR3 DNA: TGTGCCAGCAGCGTAGAGGCGTCTAGCGGGGGGGCGGAAGAGACCCAGTACTTC. Its translation: CASSVEASSGGAEETQYF. This chain joins TRBV9 and TRBJ2-5; 12 nucleotides agree with TRBD2. The CDR3 runs 18 residues. J was trimmed by 3 bases and V by 0 bases; bases with no gene match: 9. CDR1 is SGDLS, CDR2 YYNGEE, per germline.

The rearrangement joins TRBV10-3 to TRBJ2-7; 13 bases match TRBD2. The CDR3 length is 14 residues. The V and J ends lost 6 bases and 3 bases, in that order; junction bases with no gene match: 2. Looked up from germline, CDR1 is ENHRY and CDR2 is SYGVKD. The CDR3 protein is CAISGLAGDYEQYF. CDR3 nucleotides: TGTGCCATCAGCGGACTAGCGGGGGACTACGAGCAGTACTTC.

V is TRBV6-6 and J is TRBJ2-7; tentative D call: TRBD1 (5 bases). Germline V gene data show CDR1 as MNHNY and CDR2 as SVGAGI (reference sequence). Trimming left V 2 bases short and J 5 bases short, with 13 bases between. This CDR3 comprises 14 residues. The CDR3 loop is CASSYRQGTDEQYF. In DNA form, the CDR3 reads TGTGCCAGCAGTTACAGGCAGGGAACAGACGAGCAGTACTTC.

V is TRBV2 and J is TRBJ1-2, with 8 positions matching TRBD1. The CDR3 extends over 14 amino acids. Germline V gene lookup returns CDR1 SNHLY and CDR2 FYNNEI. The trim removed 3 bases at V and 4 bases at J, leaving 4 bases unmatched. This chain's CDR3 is CASSDGQGAYGYTF. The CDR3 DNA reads TGTGCCAGCAGTGACGGGCAGGGGGCCTATGGCTACACCTTC.

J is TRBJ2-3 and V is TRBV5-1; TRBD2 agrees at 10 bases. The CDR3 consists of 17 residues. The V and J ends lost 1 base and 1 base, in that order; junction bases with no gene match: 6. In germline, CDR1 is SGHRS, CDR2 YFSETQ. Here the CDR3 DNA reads TGCGCCAGCAGCTTGTTGCCAGCGGGGGGGGGCACAGATACGCAGTATTTT. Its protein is CASSLLPAGGGTDTQYF. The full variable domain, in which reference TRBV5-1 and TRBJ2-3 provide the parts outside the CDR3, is KAGVTQTPRYLIKTRGQQVTLSCSPISGHRSVSWYQQTPGQGLQFLFEYFSETQRNKGNFPGRFSGRQFSNSRSEMNVSTLELGDSALYLCASSLLPAGGGTDTQYFGPGTRLTVL.

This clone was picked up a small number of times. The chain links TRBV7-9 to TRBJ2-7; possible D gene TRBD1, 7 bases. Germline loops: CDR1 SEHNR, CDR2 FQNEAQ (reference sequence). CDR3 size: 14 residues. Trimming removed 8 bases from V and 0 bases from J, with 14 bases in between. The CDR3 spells CASAGTASSYEQYF. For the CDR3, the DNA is TGTGCCAGCGCGGGGACAGCGAGCTCCTACGAGCAGTACTTC.

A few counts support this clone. Here the CDR3 reads CASSLDWDSYEQYF. The CDR3 region has the DNA TGCGCCAGCAGCTTGGATTGGGACAGCTACGAGCAGTACTTC. This chain links TRBV5-1 with TRBJ2-7; 7 bases align to TRBD1. J lost 3 bases, V lost 0 bases, and 3 bases had no gene match. This CDR3 comprises 14 residues. The germline gives CDR1 SGHRS, CDR2 YFSETQ.

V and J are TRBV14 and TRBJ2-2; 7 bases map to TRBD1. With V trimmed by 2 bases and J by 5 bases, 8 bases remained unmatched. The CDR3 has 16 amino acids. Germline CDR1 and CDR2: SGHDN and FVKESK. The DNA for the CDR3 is TGTGCCAGCAGCCAAACGACAGGGTTCGGGACCGGGGAGCTGTTTTTT. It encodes CASSQTTGFGTGELFF.

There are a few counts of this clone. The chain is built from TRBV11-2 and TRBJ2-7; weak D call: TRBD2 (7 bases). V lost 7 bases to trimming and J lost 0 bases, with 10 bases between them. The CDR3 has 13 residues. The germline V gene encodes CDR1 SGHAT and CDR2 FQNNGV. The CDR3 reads CASTGGPSYEQYF. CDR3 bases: TGTGCCAGCACCGGGGGGCCCTCCTACGAGCAGTACTTC.

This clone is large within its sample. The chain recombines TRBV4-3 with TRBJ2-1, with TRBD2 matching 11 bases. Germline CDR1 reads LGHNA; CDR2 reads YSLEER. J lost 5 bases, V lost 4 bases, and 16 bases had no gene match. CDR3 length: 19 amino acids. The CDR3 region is CASSRVGLASGGSHNEQFF. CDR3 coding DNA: TGCGCCAGCAGCCGAGTAGGCCTAGCTAGCGGGGGGTCACACAATGAGCAGTTCTTC.

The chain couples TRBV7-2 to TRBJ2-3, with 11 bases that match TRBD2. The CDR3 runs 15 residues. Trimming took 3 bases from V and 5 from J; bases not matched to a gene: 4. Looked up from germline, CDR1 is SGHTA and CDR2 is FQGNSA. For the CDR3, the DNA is TGTGCCAGCAGCTTTAGCGGGGGGGCGGGAGATACGCAGTATTTT. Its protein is CASSFSGGAGDTQYF.

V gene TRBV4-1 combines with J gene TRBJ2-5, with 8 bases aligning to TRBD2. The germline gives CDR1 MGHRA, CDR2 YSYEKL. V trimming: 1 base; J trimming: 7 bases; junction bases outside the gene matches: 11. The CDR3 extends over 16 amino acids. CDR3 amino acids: CASSQAPGGAGRTQYF. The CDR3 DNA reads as TGCGCCAGCAGCCAAGCCCCGGGGGGGGCCGGACGGACCCAGTACTTC.

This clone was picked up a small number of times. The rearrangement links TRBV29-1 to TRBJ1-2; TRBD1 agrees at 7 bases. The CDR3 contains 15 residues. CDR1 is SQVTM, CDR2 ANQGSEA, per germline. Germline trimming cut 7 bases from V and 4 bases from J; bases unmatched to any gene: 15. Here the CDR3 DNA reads TGCAGCGCAGCCGGGACAGTCGGCTCTGGCTATGGCTACACCTTC. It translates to CSAAGTVGSGYGYTF. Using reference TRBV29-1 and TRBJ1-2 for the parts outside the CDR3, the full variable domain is SAVISQKPSRDICQRGTSLTIQCQVDSQVTMMFWYRQQPGQSLTLIATANQGSEATYESGFVIDKFPISRPNLTFSTLTVSNMSPEDSSIYLCSAAGTVGSGYGYTFGSGTRLTVV.

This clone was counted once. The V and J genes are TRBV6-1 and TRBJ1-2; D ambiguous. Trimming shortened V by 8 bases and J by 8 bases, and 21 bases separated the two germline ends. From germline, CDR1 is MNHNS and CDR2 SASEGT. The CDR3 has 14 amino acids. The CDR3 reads CASQPYGSGGGYTF. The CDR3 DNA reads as TGTGCCAGCCAACCCTACGGTTCAGGCGGGGGCTACACCTTC.

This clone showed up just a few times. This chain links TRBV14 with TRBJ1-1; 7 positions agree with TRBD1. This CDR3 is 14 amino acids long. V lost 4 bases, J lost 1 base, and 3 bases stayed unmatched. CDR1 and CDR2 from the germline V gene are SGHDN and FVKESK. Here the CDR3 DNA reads TGTGCCAGCAGCCCCGGACAGGCGAACACTGAAGCTTTCTTT. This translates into CASSPGQANTEAFF.

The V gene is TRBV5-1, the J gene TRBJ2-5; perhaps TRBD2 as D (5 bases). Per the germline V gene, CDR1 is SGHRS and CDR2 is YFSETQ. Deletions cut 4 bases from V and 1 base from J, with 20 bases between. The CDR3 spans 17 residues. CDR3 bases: TGCGCCAGCAGCCTACCATTACGGGGAGCGGTCCAAGAGACCCAGTACTTC. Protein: CASSLPLRGAVQETQYF.

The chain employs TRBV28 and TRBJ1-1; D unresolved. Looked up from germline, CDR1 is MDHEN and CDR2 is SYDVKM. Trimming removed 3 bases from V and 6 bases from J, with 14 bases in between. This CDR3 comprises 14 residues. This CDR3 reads CASSLDPGRAEAFF. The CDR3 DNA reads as TGTGCCAGCAGTTTGGATCCGGGAAGGGCTGAAGCTTTCTTT.

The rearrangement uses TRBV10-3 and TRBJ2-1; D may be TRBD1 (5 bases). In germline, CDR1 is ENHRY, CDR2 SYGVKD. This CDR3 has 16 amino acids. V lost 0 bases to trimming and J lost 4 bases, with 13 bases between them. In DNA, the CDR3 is TGTGCCATCAGTGAGTCAAGGCTGGACACTTACAATGAGCAGTTCTTC. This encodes CAISESRLDTYNEQFF.

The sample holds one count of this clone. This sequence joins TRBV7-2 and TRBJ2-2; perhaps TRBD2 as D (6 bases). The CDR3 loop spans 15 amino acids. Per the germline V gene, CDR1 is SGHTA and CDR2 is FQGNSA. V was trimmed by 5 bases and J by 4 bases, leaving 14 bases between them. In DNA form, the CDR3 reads TGTGCCAGCAGCCGGGCCCCCGGGAGCACCGGGGAGCTGTTTTTT. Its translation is CASSRAPGSTGELFF.

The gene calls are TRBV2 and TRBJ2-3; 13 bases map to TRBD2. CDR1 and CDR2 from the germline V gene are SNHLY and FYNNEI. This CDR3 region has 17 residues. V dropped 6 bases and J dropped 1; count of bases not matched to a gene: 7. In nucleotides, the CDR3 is TGTGCCAGCAGCTTACTCGGACTAGCGGGGGGCACAGATACGCAGTATTTT. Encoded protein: CASSLLGLAGGTDTQYF.

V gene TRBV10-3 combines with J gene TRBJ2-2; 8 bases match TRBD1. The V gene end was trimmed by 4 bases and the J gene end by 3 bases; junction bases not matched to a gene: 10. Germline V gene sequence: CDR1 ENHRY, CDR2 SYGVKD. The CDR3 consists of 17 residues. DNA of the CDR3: TGTGCCATCAGTGCACCCGAGCGGACAGGGTACACCGGGGAGCTGTTTTTT. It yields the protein CAISAPERTGYTGELFF.

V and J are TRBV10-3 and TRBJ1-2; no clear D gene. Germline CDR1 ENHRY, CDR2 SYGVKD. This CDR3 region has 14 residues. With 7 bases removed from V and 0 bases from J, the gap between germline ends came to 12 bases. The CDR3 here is CAIKGSGTNYGYTF. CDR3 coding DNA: TGTGCCATCAAAGGGAGCGGGACTAACTATGGCTACACCTTC.

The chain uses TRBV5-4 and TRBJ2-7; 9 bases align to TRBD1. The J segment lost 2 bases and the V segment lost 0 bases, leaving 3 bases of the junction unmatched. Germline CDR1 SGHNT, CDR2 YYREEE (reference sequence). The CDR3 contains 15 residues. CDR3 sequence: CASSLGQGDTYEQYF. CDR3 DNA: TGTGCCAGCAGCTTGGGACAGGGGGACACCTACGAGCAGTACTTC.

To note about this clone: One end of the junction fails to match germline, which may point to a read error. The CDR3 region is CASSRGTCPTLHF. Written as DNA, the CDR3 is TGTGCTAGCAGCCGTGGGACTTGTCCCACCCTCCACTTT. The rearrangement uses TRBV7-7 and TRBJ1-6; tentatively, D is TRBD1 (5 bases). The V gene's germline CDR1 is SSHAT and CDR2 FNYEAQ (reference sequence). The CDR3 loop spans 13 amino acids.

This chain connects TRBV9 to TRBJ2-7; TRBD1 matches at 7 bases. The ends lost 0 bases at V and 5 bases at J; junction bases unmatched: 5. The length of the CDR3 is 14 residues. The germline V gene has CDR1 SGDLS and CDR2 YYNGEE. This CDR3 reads CASSVETGVDEQYF. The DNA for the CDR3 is TGTGCCAGCAGCGTAGAAACAGGGGTGGACGAGCAGTACTTC.

The CDR3 region has the DNA TGTGCCTGGAGTTCGGGCGGGCATGAGCAGTTCTTC. Translation gives CAWSSGGHEQFF. The genes are TRBV30 and TRBJ2-1, with D possibly being TRBD2 (5 bases). The germline V and J ends were trimmed by 2 bases and 8 bases, with 10 bases remaining between them. Germline V gene data show CDR1 as GTSNPN and CDR2 as SVGIG (reference sequence). The CDR3 runs to 12 residues.

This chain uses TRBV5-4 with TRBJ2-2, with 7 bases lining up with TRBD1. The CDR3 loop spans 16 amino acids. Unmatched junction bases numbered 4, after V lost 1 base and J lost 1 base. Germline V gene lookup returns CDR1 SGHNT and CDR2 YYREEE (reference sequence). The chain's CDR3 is CASSLSPGGNTGELFF. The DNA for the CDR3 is TGTGCCAGCAGCTTGAGTCCAGGGGGGAACACCGGGGAGCTGTTTTTT.

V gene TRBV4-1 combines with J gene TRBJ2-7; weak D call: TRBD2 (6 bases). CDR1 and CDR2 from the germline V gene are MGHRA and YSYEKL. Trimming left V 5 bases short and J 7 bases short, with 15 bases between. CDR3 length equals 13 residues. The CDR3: CASSAGTEGEQYF. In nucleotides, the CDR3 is TGCGCCAGCAGCGCCGGGACGGAGGGGGAGCAGTACTTC.

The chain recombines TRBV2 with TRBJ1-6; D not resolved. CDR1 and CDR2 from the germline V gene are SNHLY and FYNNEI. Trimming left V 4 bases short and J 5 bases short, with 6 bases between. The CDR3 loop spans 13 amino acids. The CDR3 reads CASSAQNNSPLHF. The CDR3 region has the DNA TGTGCCAGCAGTGCGCAGAATAATTCACCCCTCCACTTT.